This entry describes one T cell receptor beta chain. Its antigen is unidentified. This CDR3 is built from 14 residues. This entry comes from a study of cytomegalovirus exposure and HLA in healthy donors. General observations from the study: With further analysis later on, most CMV-associated TCR beta chains appeared HLA-restricted. Earlier analysis looked at TCR beta V segments, and most were productive about 90% or about 30% of the time. Researchers counted around 160 TCR beta chains as cytomegalovirus-associated.

Nominally healthy donors were sampled, though unrecorded immune exposures were likely. It was with 60 Vbeta and 13 Jbeta primers that the PCR ran. This table comes from immunoSEQ multiplex PCR, and its TCRdb copy is limited to in-frame clones, with some not included. The profile covers fewer than 200,000 clones, with 80% to 85% appearing a single time and 1.7% taken by the ten largest. The receptor was derived from a woman between 18 and 29 years old in good health and CMV-seronegative. The J gene is TRBJ1-1, the V gene TRBV21-1. TRBV21-1 is recorded as a pseudogene. The sequencing sample was made of PBMCs. The CDR3 DNA follows: TGTGCCAGCGGAATGGGGGGACGGAGCACTGAAGCTTTCTTT. Its protein product is CASGMGGRSTEAFF.